This T cell receptor (beta chain) emerged from a study of T cell responses to AZD1222 COVID-19 vaccine. TCRdb's copy holds only in-frame clones and misses some; the assay was immunoSEQ multiplex PCR. The profile shows over 100,000 clones, approximately 88% of them singletons. CDR3 length: 12 amino acids. Trimming took off 5 bases at V and 9 bases at J, with 12 bases between the two ends. This sample comprised peripheral blood, obtained on day 0 of AZD1222 vaccination. The chain employs TRBV12-3 or TRBV12-4 and TRBJ2-3, with D uncertain. This receptor was obtained from an adult in good health. CDR3 in amino acids: CASSQTDWTQYF. The CDR3 nucleotides read TGTGCCAGCAGTCAGACTGATTGGACGCAGTATTTT.